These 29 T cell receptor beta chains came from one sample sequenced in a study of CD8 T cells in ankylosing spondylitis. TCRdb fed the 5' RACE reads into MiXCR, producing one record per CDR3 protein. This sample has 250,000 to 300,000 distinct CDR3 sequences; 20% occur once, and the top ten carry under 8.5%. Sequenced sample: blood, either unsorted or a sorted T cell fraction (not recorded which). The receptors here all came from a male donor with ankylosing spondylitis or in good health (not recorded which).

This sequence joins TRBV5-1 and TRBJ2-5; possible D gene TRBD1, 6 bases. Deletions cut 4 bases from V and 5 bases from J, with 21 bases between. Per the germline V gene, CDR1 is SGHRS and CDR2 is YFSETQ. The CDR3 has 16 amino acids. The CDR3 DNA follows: TGCGCCAGCAGCGGAATCGGGACAACTTGGGAGGAGACCCAGTACTTC. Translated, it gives CASSGIGTTWEETQYF.

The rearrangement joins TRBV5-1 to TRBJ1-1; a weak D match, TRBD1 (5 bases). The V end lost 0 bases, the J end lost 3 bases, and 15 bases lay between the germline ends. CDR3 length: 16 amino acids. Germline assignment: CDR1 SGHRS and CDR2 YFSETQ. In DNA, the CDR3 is TGCGCCAGCAGCTTGGGTGGGACGCAAGGAGACACTGAAGCTTTCTTT. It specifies CASSLGGTQGDTEAFF.

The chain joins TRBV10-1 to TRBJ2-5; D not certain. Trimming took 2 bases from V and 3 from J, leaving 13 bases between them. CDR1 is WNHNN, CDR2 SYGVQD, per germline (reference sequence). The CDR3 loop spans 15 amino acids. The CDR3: CASSEPGLEEETQYF. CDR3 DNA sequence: TGCGCCAGCAGTGAGCCCGGCCTCGAGGAAGAGACCCAGTACTTC.

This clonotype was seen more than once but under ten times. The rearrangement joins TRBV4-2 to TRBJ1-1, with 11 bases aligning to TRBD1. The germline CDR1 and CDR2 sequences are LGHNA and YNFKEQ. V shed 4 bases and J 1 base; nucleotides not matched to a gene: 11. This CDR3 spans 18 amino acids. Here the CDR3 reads CASSRKPGQGAWNTEAFF. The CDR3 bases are TGTGCCAGCAGCCGAAAACCAGGACAGGGGGCGTGGAACACTGAAGCTTTCTTT.

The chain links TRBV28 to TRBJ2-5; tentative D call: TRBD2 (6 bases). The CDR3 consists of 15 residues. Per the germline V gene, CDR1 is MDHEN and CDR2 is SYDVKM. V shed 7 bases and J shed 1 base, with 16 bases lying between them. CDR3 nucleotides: TGTGCCAGCAACCCCATGGGGACTTCCCAAGAGACCCAGTACTTC. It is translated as CASNPMGTSQETQYF.

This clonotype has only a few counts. DNA of the CDR3: TGTGCCAGCAGCCAGGGACAGCATCTAGCCAAAAACATTCAGTACTTC. As protein: CASSQGQHLAKNIQYF. The rearrangement uses TRBV5-5 and TRBJ2-4; 7 bases fit TRBD1. Germline V gives CDR1 SGHKS, CDR2 YYEKEE (reference sequence). The CDR3 contains 16 residues. The V segment lost 4 bases and the J segment 0 bases; nucleotides outside the gene matches: 7.

The CDR3 bases are TGTGCCAGTAGTAGACCGACAGAGAGGAAGGGCTACACCTTC. Amino acids: CASSRPTERKGYTF. This chain joins TRBV19 and TRBJ1-2; possibly TRBD1 for D (5 bases). The germline gives CDR1 LNHDA, CDR2 SQIVND (reference sequence). The CDR3 length is 14 residues. V dropped 4 bases and J dropped 8 bases, with 17 bases sitting between them.

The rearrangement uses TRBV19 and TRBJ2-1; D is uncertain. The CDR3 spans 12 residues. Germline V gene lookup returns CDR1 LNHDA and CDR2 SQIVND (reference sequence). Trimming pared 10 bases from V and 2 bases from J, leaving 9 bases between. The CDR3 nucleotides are TGTGCCACGCAGGCTGCCTACAATGAGCAGTTCTTC. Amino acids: CATQAAYNEQFF.

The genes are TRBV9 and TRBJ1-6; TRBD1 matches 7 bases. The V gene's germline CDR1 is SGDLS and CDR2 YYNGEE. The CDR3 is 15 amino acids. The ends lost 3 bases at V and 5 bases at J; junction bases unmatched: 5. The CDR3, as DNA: TGTGCCAGCAGCGCGAGACAGGGCGATAATTCACCCCTCCACTTT. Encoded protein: CASSARQGDNSPLHF.

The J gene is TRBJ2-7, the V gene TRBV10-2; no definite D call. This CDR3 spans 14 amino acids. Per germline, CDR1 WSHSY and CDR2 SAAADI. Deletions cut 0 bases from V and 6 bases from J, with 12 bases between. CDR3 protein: CASSESRPLSEQYV. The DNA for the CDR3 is TGCGCCAGCAGTGAGTCCAGGCCCTTATCCGAGCAGTACGTC.

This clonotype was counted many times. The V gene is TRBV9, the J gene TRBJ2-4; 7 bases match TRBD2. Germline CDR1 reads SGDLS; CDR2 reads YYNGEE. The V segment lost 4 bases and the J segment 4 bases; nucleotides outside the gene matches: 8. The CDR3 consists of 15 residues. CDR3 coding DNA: TGTGCCAGCAGCCCTTCTAGCGGACCAAAAAACATTCAGTACTTC. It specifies CASSPSSGPKNIQYF.

The CDR3 spells CASSSAGTPPGEQYV. The CDR3 DNA sequence: TGTGCCAGCAGTTCCGCCGGGACCCCGCCCGGGGAGCAGTACGTC. The rearrangement links TRBV6-2 or TRBV6-3 to TRBJ2-7; either TRBD1 or TRBD2 may fit D (5 bases each). CDR3 length: 15 residues. Germline CDR1 and CDR2: MNHEY and SVGEGT. Trimming removed 4 bases at V and 7 bases at J, with 20 bases between.

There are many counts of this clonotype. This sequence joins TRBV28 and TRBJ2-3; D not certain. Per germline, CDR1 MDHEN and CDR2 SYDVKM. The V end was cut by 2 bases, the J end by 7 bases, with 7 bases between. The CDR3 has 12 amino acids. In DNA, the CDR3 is TGTGCCAGCAGTTTACTCCTGAATACGCAGTATTTT. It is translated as CASSLLLNTQYF.

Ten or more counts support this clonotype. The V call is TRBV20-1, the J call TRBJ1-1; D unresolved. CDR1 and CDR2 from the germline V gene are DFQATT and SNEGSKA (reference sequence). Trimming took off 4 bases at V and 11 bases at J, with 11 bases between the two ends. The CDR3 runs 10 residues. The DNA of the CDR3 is TGCAGTGCTATGGCCCGTGACGCTTTCTTT. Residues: CSAMARDAFF.

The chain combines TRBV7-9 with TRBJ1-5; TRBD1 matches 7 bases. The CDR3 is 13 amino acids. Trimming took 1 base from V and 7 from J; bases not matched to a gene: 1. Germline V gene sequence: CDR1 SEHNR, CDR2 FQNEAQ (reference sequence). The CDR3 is CASSLEGQQPQHF. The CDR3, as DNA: TGTGCCAGCAGCTTAGAGGGACAGCAGCCCCAGCATTTT.

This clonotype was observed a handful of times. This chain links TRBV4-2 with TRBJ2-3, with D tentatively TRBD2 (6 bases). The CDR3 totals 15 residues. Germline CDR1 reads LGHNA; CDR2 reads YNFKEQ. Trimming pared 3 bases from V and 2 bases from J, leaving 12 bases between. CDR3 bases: TGTGCCAGCAGCCAGCGGTTAGCGGCCACAGATACGCAGTATTTT. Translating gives CASSQRLAATDTQYF.

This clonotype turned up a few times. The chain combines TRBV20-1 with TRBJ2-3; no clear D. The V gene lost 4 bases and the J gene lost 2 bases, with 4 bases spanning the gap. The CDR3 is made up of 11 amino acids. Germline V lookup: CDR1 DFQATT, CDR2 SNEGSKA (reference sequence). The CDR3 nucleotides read TGCAGTGCTACCATCACAGATACGCAGTATTTT. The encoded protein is CSATITDTQYF.

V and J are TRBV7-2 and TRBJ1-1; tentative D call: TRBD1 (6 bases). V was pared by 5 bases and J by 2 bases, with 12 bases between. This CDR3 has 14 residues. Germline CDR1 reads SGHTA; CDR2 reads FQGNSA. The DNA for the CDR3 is TGTGCCAGCAGCCCGAAGGGGGGAAACACTGAAGCTTTCTTT. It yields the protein CASSPKGGNTEAFF.

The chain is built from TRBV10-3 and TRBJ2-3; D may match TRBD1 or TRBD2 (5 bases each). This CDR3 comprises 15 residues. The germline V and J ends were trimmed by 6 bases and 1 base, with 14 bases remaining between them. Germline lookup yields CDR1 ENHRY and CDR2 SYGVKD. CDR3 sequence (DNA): TGTGCCATCAGCCCCCGGGACGTTGGCACAGATACGCAGTATTTT. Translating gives CAISPRDVGTDTQYF.

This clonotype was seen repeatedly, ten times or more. This chain's CDR3 is CSGQTGPNTEAFF. CDR3 DNA sequence: TGCAGCGGGCAGACAGGGCCGAACACTGAAGCTTTCTTT. The chain employs TRBV29-1 and TRBJ1-1; 7 bases fit TRBD1. CDR1 and CDR2 (germline): SQVTM, ANQGSEA. J gave up 1 base and V 7 bases, and 6 bases lay outside the gene matches. The CDR3 has 13 amino acids.

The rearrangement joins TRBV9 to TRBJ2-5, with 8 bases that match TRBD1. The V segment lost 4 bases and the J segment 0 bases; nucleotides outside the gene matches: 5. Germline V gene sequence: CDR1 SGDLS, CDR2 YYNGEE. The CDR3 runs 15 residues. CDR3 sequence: CASSPGDRNQETQYF. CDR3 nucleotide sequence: TGTGCCAGCAGCCCGGGGGACAGGAACCAAGAGACCCAGTACTTC.

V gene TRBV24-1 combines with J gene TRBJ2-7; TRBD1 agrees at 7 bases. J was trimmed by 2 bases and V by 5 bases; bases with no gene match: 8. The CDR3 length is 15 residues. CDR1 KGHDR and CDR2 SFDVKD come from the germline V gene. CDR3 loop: CATSGTDRAAYEQYV. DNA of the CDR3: TGTGCCACCAGTGGAACAGACAGGGCTGCCTACGAGCAGTACGTC.

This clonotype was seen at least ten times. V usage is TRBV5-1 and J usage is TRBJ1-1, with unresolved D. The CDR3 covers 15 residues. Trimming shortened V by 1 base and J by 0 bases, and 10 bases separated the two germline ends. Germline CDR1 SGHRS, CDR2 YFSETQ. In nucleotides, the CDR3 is TGCGCCAGCAGCTTGAGATTCGCAGTGAACACTGAAGCTTTCTTT. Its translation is CASSLRFAVNTEAFF.

CDR3: CSAHTTGMKINEQFF. CDR3 nucleotides: TGCAGTGCTCACACGACAGGGATGAAAATCAATGAGCAGTTCTTC. The chain combines TRBV20-1 with TRBJ2-1; 7 positions match TRBD1. Unmatched junction bases numbered 13, after V lost 5 bases and J lost 6 bases. The CDR3 consists of 15 residues. The germline gives CDR1 DFQATT, CDR2 SNEGSKA (reference sequence).

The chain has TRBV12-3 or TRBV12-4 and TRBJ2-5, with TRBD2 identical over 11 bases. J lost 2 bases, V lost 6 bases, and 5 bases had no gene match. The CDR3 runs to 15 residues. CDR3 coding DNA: TGTGCCAGCAGCCGTAGCGGGGGGGTTCAAGAGACCCAGTACTTC. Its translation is CASSRSGGVQETQYF.

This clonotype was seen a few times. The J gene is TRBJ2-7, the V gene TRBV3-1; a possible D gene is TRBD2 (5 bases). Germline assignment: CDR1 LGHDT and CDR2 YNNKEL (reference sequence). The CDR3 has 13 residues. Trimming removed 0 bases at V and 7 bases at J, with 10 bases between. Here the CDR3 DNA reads TGTGCCAGCAGCCAAGATGACGGGAAAGAGCAGTACGTC. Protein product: CASSQDDGKEQYV.

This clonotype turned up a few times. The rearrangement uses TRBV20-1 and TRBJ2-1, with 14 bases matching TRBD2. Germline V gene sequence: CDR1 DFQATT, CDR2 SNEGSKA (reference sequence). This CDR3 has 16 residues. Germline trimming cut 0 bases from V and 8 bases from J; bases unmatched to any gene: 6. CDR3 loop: CSARDIPGLAGDEQFF. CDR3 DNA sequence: TGCAGTGCTAGAGATATCCCGGGACTAGCGGGAGATGAGCAGTTCTTC.

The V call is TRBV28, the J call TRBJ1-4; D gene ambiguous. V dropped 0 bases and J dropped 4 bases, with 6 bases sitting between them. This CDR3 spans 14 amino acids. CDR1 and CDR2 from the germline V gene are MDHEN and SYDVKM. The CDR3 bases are TGTGCCAGCAGTTTATGGGATCTTAATGAAAAACTGTTTTTT. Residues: CASSLWDLNEKLFF.

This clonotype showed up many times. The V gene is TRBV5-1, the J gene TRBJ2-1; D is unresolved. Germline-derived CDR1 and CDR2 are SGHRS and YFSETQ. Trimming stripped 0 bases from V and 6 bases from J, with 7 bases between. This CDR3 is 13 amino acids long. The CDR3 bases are TGCGCCAGCAGCTTGGGGACGGCCAATGAGCAGTTCTTC. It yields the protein CASSLGTANEQFF. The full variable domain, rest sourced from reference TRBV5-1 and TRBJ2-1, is KAGVTQTPRYLIKTRGQQVTLSCSPISGHRSVSWYQQTPGQGLQFLFEYFSETQRNKGNFPGRFSGRQFSNSRSEMNVSTLELGDSALYLCASSLGTANEQFFGPGTRLTVL.